The 25 T cell receptor beta chains below all came from one sample that was sequenced in a study of shared clonotypes between healthy human individuals (dated by TCRdb to about 2020). Library creation used the immunoSEQ multiplex PCR assay. TCRdb obtained this table from immuneACCESS and retained in-frame rearrangements with V and J assigned. These tables miss some clones; where compared with another copy, unresolved V genes account for less than half of the shortfall, and the remainder is unexplained. The sample table contains approximately 2.5 million clones; only one count was recorded for just over 90% of them. The ten largest clones take up around 0.14% of the sample. The sequencing sample was made of naive CD4+ T cells sorted from blood. The sample's cell subset or site label, decoded: CD45RA+ positively selected. Receptors originate from a man aged 18 to 35 in good health.

The chain is built from TRBV5-6 and TRBJ2-5; TRBD1 aligns across 11 bases. Germline V CDR1 and CDR2: SGHDT, YYEEEE. This CDR3 comprises 15 residues. The ends lost 5 bases at V and 4 bases at J; junction bases unmatched: 7. The CDR3 DNA reads TGTGCCAGCAGTAGGCAGGACAGGGGGCGAGAGACCCAGTACTTC. Protein sequence: CASSRQDRGRETQYF.

This rearrangement joins TRBV6-5 to TRBJ2-2, with D perhaps assigned TRBD1 or TRBD2 (5 bases each). Germline V CDR1 and CDR2: MNHEY, SVGAGI. Trimming took off 6 bases at V and 7 bases at J, with 15 bases between the two ends. The CDR3 runs 14 residues. Here the CDR3 DNA reads TGTGCCAGCAGCCCGGACAATAGCGTCGGGGAGCTGTTTTTT. Its protein is CASSPDNSVGELFF.

The chain is built from TRBV7-2 and TRBJ2-1; D is possibly TRBD2 (5 bases). Germline CDR1 and CDR2: SGHTA and FQGNSA. This CDR3 has 13 amino acids. Trimming removed 1 base at V and 8 bases at J, with 9 bases between. CDR3 nucleotide sequence: TGTGCCAGCAGCTTAGTCGGGATAGATGAGCAGTTCTTC. Its protein product is CASSLVGIDEQFF.

The J gene is TRBJ1-5, the V gene TRBV7-8; D unclear. The V end was cut by 3 bases, the J end by 7 bases, with 10 bases between. Germline V gene lookup returns CDR1 SGHVS and CDR2 FQNEAQ. The length of the CDR3 is 13 residues. The CDR3 here is CASSFSGNQPQHF. Written as DNA, the CDR3 is TGTGCCAGCAGCTTCTCCGGGAACCAGCCCCAGCATTTT.

The rearrangement uses TRBV7-9 and TRBJ1-2, with TRBD1 as a possible D gene (5 bases). The germline V gene encodes CDR1 SEHNR and CDR2 FQNEAQ (reference sequence). The germline V and J ends were trimmed by 5 bases and 5 bases, with 18 bases remaining between them. The CDR3 runs 15 residues. CDR3 nucleotides: TGTGCCAGCAGCCCGGCGTGGTCAAGGGGATATGGCTACACCTTC. This encodes CASSPAWSRGYGYTF.

The gene calls are TRBV6-1 and TRBJ2-3, with 11 bases aligning to TRBD2. From germline, CDR1 is MNHNS and CDR2 SASEGT. V lost 5 bases and J lost 6; bases outside the gene matches: 7. The CDR3 covers 15 residues. The CDR3 spells CASSSRLAGTDTQYF. The CDR3 DNA sequence: TGTGCCAGCAGTTCGAGACTAGCGGGAACTGATACGCAGTATTTT.

The chain recombines TRBV6-1 with TRBJ1-5; D not resolved. CDR1 is MNHNS, CDR2 SASEGT, per germline. Deletions cut 7 bases from V and 0 bases from J, with 13 bases between. The length of the CDR3 is 15 residues. In DNA, the CDR3 is TGTGCCAGCACCAAACAAGGGTATAGCAATCAGCCCCAGCATTTT. Encoded protein: CASTKQGYSNQPQHF.

The V gene is TRBV7-2, the J gene TRBJ2-7; TRBD2 matches at 13 bases. V was pared by 4 bases and J by 5 bases, with 5 bases of the junction left unmatched. The CDR3 totals 15 residues. Germline CDR1 is SGHTA and CDR2 is FQGNSA. CDR3 loop: CASSSHGLAGDEQYF. The DNA of the CDR3 is TGTGCCAGCAGCTCGCACGGACTAGCGGGAGACGAGCAGTACTTC.

This sequence joins TRBV5-4 and TRBJ2-5; D tentatively reads TRBD1 or TRBD2 (5 bases each). In germline, CDR1 is SGHNT, CDR2 YYREEE (reference sequence). V was cut by 4 bases and J by 2 bases, with 9 bases left in between. The CDR3 runs 13 residues. CDR3 protein: CASSGGAQETQYF. The CDR3 DNA follows: TGTGCCAGCAGCGGGGGAGCTCAAGAGACCCAGTACTTC.

The genes are TRBV30 and TRBJ1-1, with 9 bases matching TRBD1. CDR3 length: 14 residues. Germline trimming cut 1 base from V and 9 bases from J; bases unmatched to any gene: 9. Germline V gene data show CDR1 as GTSNPN and CDR2 as SVGIG (reference sequence). The CDR3 is CAWSDRGRSRQAFF. The DNA for the CDR3 is TGTGCCTGGAGTGACAGGGGGCGAAGTAGACAAGCTTTCTTT.

This chain connects TRBV6-1 to TRBJ1-1; D may be TRBD1 (5 bases). The CDR3 runs 15 residues. Looked up from germline, CDR1 is MNHNS and CDR2 is SASEGT. Between the trimmed V and J ends, which lost 2 bases and 7 bases, there was a span of 17 bases. This CDR3 reads CASSEFPAGVFEAFF. CDR3 DNA: TGTGCCAGCAGTGAATTTCCGGCGGGGGTCTTTGAAGCTTTCTTT.

The chain carries TRBV11-2 and TRBJ2-7; 8 bases align to TRBD1. The V segment lost 5 bases and the J segment 4 bases; nucleotides outside the gene matches: 13. CDR1 and CDR2 (germline): SGHAT, FQNNGV. CDR3 length equals 16 residues. CDR3 protein: CASSKPTGTGVYEQYF. In nucleotides, the CDR3 is TGTGCCAGCAGCAAACCAACCGGGACAGGCGTGTACGAGCAGTACTTC.

This clone was found a few times. Other DNA variants within this sample encode the same CDR3. The V and J genes are TRBV9 and TRBJ2-5; TRBD1 matches at 9 bases. Germline V gene lookup returns CDR1 SGDLS and CDR2 YYNGEE. After removal of 0 bases from V and 4 bases from J, the junction contained 1 base not matched to a gene. The CDR3 consists of 14 residues. The chain's CDR3 is CASSVEGQGETQYF. CDR3 DNA sequence: TGTGCCAGCAGCGTAGAGGGACAGGGAGAGACCCAGTACTTC.

The V call is TRBV2, the J call TRBJ2-5, with 9 bases lining up with TRBD2. The CDR3 spans 13 residues. Germline V CDR1 and CDR2: SNHLY, FYNNEI. The J segment lost 5 bases and the V segment lost 5 bases, leaving 3 bases of the junction unmatched. In DNA form, the CDR3 reads TGTGCCAGCAGTCTAGCGGGAAGGGAGACCCAGTACTTC. Amino acid sequence: CASSLAGRETQYF. Drawing the rest from reference TRBV2 and TRBJ2-5, the complete variable domain is EPEVTQTPSHQVTQMGQEVILRCVPISNHLYFYWYRQILGQKVEFLVSFYNNEISEKSEIFDDQFSVERPDGSNFTLKIRSTKLEDSAMYFCASSLAGRETQYFGPGTRLLVL.

The chain employs TRBV28 and TRBJ2-7; TRBD2 aligns across 7 bases. J lost 1 base, V lost 4 bases, and 7 bases had no gene match. Per the germline V gene, CDR1 is MDHEN and CDR2 is SYDVKM. This CDR3 contains 15 residues. CDR3 residues: CASSSGGRASYEQYF. For the CDR3, the DNA is TGTGCCAGCAGTTCTGGGGGGAGGGCTTCCTACGAGCAGTACTTC.

The chain uses TRBV7-2 and TRBJ2-5; TRBD1 agrees at 7 bases. The CDR3 sequence is 14 residues long. The V and J ends lost 5 bases and 2 bases, in that order; junction bases with no gene match: 5. The germline V gene encodes CDR1 SGHTA and CDR2 FQGNSA. This CDR3 is CASSLGTVQETQYF. The CDR3 nucleotides read TGTGCCAGCAGCCTAGGGACAGTTCAAGAGACCCAGTACTTC. Supplemented by reference TRBV7-2 and TRBJ2-5, the full variable domain reads GAGVSQSPSNKVTEKGKDVELRCDPISGHTALYWYRQSLGQGLEFLIYFQGNSAPDKSGLPSDRFSAERTGGSVSTLTIQRTQQEDSAVYLCASSLGTVQETQYFGPGTRLLVL.

The genes are TRBV13 and TRBJ1-5, with D uncertain. Looked up from germline, CDR1 is PRHDT and CDR2 is FYEKMQ (reference sequence). There are 14 residues in the CDR3. V was shortened by 4 bases and J by 1 base, with 8 bases between the two germline ends. The CDR3 DNA is TGTGCCAGCAGCTCCCGGGAGAGCAATCAGCCCCAGCATTTT. Protein sequence: CASSSRESNQPQHF.

The chain combines TRBV10-3 with TRBJ2-2, with D perhaps matching TRBD1 (5 bases). This CDR3 has 15 residues. Trimming pared 7 bases from V and 1 base from J, leaving 13 bases between. Per the germline V gene, CDR1 is ENHRY and CDR2 is SYGVKD. The CDR3: CAINLGQGNTGELFF. The CDR3 DNA follows: TGTGCCATCAATCTAGGGCAGGGGAACACCGGGGAGCTGTTTTTT.

V gene TRBV7-2 combines with J gene TRBJ1-4; D is unclear. There are 16 residues in the CDR3. Deletions cut 4 bases from V and 5 bases from J, with 17 bases between. The germline gives CDR1 SGHTA, CDR2 FQGNSA. In nucleotides, the CDR3 is TGTGCCAGCAGCTCATCAGGCCATTCCCCGAATGAAAAACTGTTTTTT. Amino acid sequence: CASSSSGHSPNEKLFF.

This chain uses TRBV2 with TRBJ2-3; TRBD1 aligns across 7 bases. The CDR3 is 15 residues long. The V gene's germline CDR1 is SNHLY and CDR2 FYNNEI. The ends lost 6 bases at V and 2 bases at J; junction bases unmatched: 8. This chain's CDR3 is CASRSWTGLTDTQYF. CDR3 sequence (DNA): TGTGCCAGCAGGTCTTGGACAGGCCTCACAGATACGCAGTATTTT.

The gene calls are TRBV7-2 and TRBJ2-2, with 8 bases matching TRBD2. Germline lookup yields CDR1 SGHTA and CDR2 FQGNSA. The CDR3 runs 18 residues. V lost 0 bases and J lost 4; bases outside the gene matches: 10. The CDR3 here is CASSLARTAGGGTGELFF. The CDR3 bases are TGTGCCAGCAGCTTAGCTAGAACCGCGGGAGGAGGCACCGGGGAGCTGTTTTTT.

The chain has TRBV10-2 and TRBJ1-5; tentatively, D is TRBD1 (6 bases). The CDR3 is made up of 13 amino acids. CDR1 and CDR2 (germline): WSHSY, SAAADI. V was clipped by 4 bases and J by 3 bases, with 7 bases between them. CDR3 DNA: TGCGCCAGCAGTGCAGGGGCCAATCAGCCCCAGCATTTT. Translating gives CASSAGANQPQHF.

As for this clone: Other DNA sequences in the same sample also yield this CDR3. The chain has TRBV9 and TRBJ2-1; possible D gene TRBD2, 5 bases. The CDR3 runs 15 residues. V was cut by 0 bases and J by 3 bases, with 10 bases left in between. The germline V gene encodes CDR1 SGDLS and CDR2 YYNGEE. The CDR3 DNA reads as TGTGCCAGCAGCGTAGGGAGCGGAAGCTACAATGAGCAGTTCTTC. Translation: CASSVGSGSYNEQFF. The full variable domain, with the rest looked up from reference TRBV9 and TRBJ2-1, is DSGVTQTPKHLITATGQRVTLRCSPRSGDLSVYWYQQSLDQGLQFLIQYYNGEERAKGNILERFSAQQFPDLHSELNLSSLELGDSALYFCASSVGSGSYNEQFFGPGTRLTVL.

The V and J genes are TRBV7-3 and TRBJ2-3; 14 bases match TRBD2. CDR1 is SGHTA and CDR2 is FQGTGA in the germline V gene. The V gene end was trimmed by 4 bases and the J gene end by 1 base; junction bases not matched to a gene: 1. This CDR3 comprises 16 residues. DNA of the CDR3: TGTGCCAGCAGCTGGGGACTAGCGGGGGGCACAGATACGCAGTATTTT. Its protein product is CASSWGLAGGTDTQYF.

This clone was counted a few times. The chain's CDR3 is CASSPPGSKNIQYF. The DNA of the CDR3 is TGTGCCAGCTCACCACCCGGATCCAAAAACATTCAGTACTTC. The chain joins TRBV18 to TRBJ2-4; D not resolved. V gave up 0 bases and J gave up 2 bases, with 5 bases separating them. The germline gives CDR1 KGHSH, CDR2 LQKENI. The length of the CDR3 is 14 residues.